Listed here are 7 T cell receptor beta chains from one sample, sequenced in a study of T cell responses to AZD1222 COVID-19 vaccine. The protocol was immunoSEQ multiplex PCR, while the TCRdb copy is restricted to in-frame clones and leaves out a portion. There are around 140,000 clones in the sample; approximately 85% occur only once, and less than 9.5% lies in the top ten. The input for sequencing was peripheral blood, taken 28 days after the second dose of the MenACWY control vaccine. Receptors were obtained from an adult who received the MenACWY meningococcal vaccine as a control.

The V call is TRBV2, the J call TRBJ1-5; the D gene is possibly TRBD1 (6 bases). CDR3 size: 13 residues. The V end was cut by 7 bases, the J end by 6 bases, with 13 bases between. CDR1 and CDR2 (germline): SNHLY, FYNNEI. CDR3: CASNTGISQPQHF. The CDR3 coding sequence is TGTGCCAGCAACACAGGGATCAGTCAGCCCCAGCATTTT. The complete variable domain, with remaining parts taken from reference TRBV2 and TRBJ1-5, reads EPEVTQTPSHQVTQMGQEVILRCVPISNHLYFYWYRQILGQKVEFLVSFYNNEISEKSEIFDDQFSVERPDGSNFTLKIRSTKLEDSAMYFCASNTGISQPQHFGDGTRLSIL.

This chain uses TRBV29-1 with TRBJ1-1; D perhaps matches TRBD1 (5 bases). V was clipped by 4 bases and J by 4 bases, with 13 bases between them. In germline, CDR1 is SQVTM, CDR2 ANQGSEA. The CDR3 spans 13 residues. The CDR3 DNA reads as TGCAGCGTTGTTGAACGGGGGAGCACTGAAGCTTTCTTT. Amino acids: CSVVERGSTEAFF. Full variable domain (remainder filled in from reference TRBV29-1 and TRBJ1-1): SAVISQKPSRDICQRGTSLTIQCQVDSQVTMMFWYRQQPGQSLTLIATANQGSEATYESGFVIDKFPISRPNLTFSTLTVSNMSPEDSSIYLCSVVERGSTEAFFGQGTRLTVV.

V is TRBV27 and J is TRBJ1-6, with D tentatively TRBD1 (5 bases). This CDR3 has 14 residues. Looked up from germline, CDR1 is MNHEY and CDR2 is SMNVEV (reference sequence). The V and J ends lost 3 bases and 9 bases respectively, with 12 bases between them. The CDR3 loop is CASSFRERSSPLHF. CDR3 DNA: TGTGCCAGCAGTTTCAGGGAACGCAGTTCACCCCTCCACTTT.

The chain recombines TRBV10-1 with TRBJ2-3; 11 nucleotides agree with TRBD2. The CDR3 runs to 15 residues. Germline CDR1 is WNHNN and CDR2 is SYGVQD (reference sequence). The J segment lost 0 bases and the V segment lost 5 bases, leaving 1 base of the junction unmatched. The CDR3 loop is CASSSSGGSTDTQYF. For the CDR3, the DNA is TGCGCCAGCAGTTCTAGCGGGGGGAGCACAGATACGCAGTATTTT.

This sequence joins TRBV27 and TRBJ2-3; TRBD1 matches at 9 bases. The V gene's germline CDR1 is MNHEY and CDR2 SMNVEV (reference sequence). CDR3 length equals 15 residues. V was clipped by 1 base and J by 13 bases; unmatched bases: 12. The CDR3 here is CASSLFGGTGYIEYF. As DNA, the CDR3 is TGTGCCAGCAGTTTATTTGGGGGGACAGGGTACATTGAGTATTTT.

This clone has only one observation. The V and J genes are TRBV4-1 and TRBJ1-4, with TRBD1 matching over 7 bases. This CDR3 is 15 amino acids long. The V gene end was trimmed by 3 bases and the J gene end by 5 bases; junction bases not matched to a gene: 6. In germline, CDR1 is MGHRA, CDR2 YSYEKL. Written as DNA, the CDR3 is TGCGCCAGCAGCCAGGAGGACAGGCCCAATGAAAAACTGTTTTTT. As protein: CASSQEDRPNEKLFF.

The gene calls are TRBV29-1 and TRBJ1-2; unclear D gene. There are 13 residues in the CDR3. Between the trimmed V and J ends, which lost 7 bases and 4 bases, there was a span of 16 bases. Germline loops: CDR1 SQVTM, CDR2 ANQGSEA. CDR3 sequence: CSAIPWGVYGYTF. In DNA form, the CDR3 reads TGCAGCGCCATCCCCTGGGGTGTCTATGGCTACACCTTC.